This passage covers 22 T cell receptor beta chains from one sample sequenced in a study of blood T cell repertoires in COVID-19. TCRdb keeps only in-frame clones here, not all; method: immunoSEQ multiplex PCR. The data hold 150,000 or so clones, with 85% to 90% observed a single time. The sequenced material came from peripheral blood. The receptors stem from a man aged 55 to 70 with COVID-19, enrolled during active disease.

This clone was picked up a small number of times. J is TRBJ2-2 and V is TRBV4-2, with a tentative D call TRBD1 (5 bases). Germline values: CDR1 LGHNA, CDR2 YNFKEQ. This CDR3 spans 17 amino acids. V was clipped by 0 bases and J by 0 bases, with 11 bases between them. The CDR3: CASSQDLDRANTGELFF. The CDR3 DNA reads TGTGCCAGCAGCCAAGATCTCGACAGAGCGAACACCGGGGAGCTGTTTTTT.

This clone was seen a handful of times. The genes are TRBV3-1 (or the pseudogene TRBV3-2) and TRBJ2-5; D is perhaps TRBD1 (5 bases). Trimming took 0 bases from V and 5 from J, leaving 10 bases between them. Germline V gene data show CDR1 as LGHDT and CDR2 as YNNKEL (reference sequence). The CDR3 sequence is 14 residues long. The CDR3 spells CASSQEVGAETQYF. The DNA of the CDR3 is TGTGCCAGCAGCCAAGAGGTAGGGGCGGAGACCCAGTACTTC.

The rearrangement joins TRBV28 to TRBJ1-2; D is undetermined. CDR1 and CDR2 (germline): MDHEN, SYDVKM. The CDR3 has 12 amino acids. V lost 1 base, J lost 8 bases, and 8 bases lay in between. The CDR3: CASSLLSYGYTF. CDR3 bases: TGTGCCAGCAGTTTATTGAGTTACGGCTACACCTTC.

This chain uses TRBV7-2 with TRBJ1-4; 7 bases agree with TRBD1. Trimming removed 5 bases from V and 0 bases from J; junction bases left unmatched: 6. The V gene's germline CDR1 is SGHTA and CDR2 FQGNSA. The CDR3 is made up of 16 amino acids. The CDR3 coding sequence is TGTGCCAGCAGCCCCCTAGGACAGGCAACTAATGAAAAACTGTTTTTT. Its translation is CASSPLGQATNEKLFF.

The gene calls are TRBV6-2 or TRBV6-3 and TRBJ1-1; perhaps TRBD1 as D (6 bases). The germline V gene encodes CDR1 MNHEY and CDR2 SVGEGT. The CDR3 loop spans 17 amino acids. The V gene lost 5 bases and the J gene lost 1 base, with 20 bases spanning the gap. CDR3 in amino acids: CASSPQGKMVWNTEAFF. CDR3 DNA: TGTGCCAGCAGTCCACAGGGTAAAATGGTTTGGAACACTGAAGCTTTCTTT.

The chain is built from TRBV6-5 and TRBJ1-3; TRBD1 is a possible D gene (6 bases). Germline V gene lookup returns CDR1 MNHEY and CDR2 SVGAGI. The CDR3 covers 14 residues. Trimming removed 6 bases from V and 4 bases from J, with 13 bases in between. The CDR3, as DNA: TGTGCCAGCAGCATTACAGGGTTAGGAAACACCATATATTTT. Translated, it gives CASSITGLGNTIYF.

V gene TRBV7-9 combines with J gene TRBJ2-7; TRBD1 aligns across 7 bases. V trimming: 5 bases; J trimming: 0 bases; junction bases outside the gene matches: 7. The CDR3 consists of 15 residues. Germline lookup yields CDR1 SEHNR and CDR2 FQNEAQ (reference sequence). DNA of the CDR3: TGTGCCAGCAGCAAACCGGGACAGAGCTCCTACGAGCAGTACTTC. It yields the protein CASSKPGQSSYEQYF.

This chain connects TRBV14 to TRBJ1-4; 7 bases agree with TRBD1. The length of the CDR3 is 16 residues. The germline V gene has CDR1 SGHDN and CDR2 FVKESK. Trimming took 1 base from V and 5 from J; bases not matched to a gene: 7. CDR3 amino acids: CASSQGLGQINEKLFF. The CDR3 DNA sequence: TGTGCCAGCAGCCAAGGTTTGGGACAGATAAATGAAAAACTGTTTTTT.

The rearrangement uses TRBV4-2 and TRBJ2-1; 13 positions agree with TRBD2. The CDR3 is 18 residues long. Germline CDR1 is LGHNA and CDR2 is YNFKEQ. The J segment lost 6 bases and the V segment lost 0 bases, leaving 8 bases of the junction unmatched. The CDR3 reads CASSQESAGLAGINEQFF. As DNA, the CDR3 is TGTGCCAGCAGCCAAGAATCGGCGGGACTAGCGGGAATCAATGAGCAGTTCTTC.

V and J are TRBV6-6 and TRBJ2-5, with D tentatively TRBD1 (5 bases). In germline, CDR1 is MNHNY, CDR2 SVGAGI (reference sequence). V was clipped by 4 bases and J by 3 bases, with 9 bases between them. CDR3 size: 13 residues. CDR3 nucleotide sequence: TGTGCCAGCAGTTCCTCGACAGAAGAGACCCAGTACTTC. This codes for CASSSSTEETQYF.

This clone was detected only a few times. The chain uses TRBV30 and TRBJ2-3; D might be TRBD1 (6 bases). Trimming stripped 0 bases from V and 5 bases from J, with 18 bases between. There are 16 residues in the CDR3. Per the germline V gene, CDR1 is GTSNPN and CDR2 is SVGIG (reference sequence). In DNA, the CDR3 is TGTGCCTGGAGTGTACAAACCCCGGCAGGGGTAGATACGCAGTATTTT. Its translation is CAWSVQTPAGVDTQYF.

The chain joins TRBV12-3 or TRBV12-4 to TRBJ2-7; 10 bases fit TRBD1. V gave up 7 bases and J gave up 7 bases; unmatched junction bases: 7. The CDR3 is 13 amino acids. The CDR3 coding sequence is TGTGCCAGCACTCGGGACAGGGGTAGGGAGCAGTACTTC. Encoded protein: CASTRDRGREQYF.

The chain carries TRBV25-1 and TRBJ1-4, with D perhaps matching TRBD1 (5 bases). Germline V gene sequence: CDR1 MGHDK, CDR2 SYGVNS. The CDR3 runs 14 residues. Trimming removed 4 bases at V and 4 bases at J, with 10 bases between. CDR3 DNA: TGTGCCAGCAGTGTAAACAGGAATAATGAAAAACTGTTTTTT. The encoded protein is CASSVNRNNEKLFF.

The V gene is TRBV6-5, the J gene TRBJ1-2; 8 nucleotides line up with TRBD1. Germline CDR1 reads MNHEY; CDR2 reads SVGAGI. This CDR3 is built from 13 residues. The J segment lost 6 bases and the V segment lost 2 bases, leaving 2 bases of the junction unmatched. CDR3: CASSYPQGDGYTF. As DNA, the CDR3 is TGTGCCAGCAGTTACCCACAGGGGGATGGCTACACCTTC.

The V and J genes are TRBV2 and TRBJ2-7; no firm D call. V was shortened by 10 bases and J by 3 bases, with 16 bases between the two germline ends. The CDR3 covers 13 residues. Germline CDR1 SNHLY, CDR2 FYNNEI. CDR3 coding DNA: TGTGCCACCATGCTAGATCCCCTCTACGAGCAGTACTTC. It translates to CATMLDPLYEQYF.

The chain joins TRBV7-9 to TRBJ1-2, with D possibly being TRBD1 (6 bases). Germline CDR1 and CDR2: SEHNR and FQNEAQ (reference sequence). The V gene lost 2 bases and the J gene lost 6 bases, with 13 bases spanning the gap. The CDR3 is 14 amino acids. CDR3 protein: CASSLRQESHGYTF. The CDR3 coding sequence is TGTGCCAGCAGCTTACGACAGGAATCGCATGGCTACACCTTC.

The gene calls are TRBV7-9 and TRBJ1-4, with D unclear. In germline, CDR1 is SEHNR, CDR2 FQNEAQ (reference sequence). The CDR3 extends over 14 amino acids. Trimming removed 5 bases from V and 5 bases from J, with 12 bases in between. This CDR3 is CASSPVYGNEKLFF. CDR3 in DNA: TGTGCCAGCAGCCCCGTTTACGGGAATGAAAAACTGTTTTTT.

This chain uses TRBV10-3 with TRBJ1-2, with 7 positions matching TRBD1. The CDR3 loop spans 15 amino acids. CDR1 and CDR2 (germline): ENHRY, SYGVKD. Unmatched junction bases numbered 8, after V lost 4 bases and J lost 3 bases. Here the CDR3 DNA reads TGTGCCATCAGTGTGGACAGGACGGCGGACTATGGCTACACCTTC. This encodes CAISVDRTADYGYTF.

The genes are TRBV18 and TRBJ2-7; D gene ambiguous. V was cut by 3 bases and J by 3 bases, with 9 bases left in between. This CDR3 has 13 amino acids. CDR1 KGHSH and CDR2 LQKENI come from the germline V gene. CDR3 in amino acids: CASSPVSSYEQYF. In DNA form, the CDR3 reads TGTGCCAGCTCACCGGTGTCTAGCTACGAGCAGTACTTC.

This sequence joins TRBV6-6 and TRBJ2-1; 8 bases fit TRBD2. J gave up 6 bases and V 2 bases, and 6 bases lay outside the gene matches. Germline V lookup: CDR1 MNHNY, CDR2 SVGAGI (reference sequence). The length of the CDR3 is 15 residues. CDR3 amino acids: CASSYPGTRTNEQFF. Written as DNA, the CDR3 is TGTGCCAGCAGTTACCCCGGGACTAGGACCAATGAGCAGTTCTTC.

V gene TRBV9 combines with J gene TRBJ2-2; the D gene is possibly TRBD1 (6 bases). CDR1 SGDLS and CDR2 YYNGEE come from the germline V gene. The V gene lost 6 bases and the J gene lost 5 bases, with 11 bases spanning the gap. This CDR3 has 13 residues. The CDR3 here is CASKAGVTGELFF. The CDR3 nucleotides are TGTGCCAGCAAGGCAGGGGTAACCGGGGAGCTGTTTTTT.

CDR3 protein: CAISDQGLAGGPDTQYF. In nucleotides, the CDR3 is TGTGCCATCAGTGACCAGGGACTAGCGGGGGGGCCGGATACGCAGTATTTT. The chain combines TRBV10-3 with TRBJ2-3, with 16 nucleotides matching TRBD2. The V gene's germline CDR1 is ENHRY and CDR2 SYGVKD. This CDR3 contains 17 residues. V lost 3 bases to trimming and J lost 6 bases; unmatched junction nucleotides: 6.